This T cell receptor (beta chain) was obtained from a study of CD8 T cells in ankylosing spondylitis. This clonotype was recorded many times. Antigen specificity is unknown. Study-level points and caveats: With a CD8+ phenotype, disease-linked clones were relatively rare in peripheral blood. Several highly homologous variants formed a TCR beta motif that appeared characteristic of ankylosing spondylitis blood. Matched ankylosing spondylitis synovial fluid reportedly contained a significantly enriched population of disease-linked clones.

By quantitative 5'-RACE with molecular barcodes, the TCR beta libraries were made. TCRdb reprocessed the 5' RACE reads via MiXCR and lists one record per CDR3 protein. The sample has 200,000 to 300,000 distinct CDR3 sequences; approximately 9% are singletons. Germline V gives CDR1 MNHEY, CDR2 SVGAGI. This CDR3 has 13 amino acids. Trimming took 2 bases from V and 3 from J, leaving 8 bases between them. This TCR was recovered from a male donor with ankylosing spondylitis or in good health (not recorded which). Sample: blood, either unsorted or a sorted T cell fraction (not recorded which). The chain is built from TRBV6-5 and TRBJ2-7, with a weak D call TRBD1 (6 bases). DNA of the CDR3: TGTGCCAGCAGTTACGGGGGCCTCTACGAGCAGTACTTC. This encodes CASSYGGLYEQYF.